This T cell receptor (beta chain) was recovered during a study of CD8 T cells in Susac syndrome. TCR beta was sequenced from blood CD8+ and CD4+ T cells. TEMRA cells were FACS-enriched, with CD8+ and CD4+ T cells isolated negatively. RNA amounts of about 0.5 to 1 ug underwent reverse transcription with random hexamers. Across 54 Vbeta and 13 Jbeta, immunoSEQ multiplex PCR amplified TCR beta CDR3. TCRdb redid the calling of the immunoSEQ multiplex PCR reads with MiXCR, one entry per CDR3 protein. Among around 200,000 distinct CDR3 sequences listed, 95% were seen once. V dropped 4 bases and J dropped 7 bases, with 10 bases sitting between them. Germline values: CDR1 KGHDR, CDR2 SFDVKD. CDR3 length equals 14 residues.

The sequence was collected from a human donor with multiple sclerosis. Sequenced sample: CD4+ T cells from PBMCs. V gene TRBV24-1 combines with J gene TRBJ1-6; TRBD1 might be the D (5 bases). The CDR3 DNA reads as TGTGCCACCAGTGACAACTACAGGAATTCACCCCTCCACTTT. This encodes CATSDNYRNSPLHF.